These 24 T cell receptor beta chains were all obtained from the same sample, sequenced in a study of blood T cell repertoires in COVID-19. Sequenced by immunoSEQ multiplex PCR; TCRdb stores in-frame clones only, minus some. The sample gives some 86,000 clones, around 93% of which show up once; 2% to 2.5% is in the top ten. Sequenced sample: peripheral blood. These receptors came from a human donor with active COVID-19. The donor label of this sample is uncertain.

V is TRBV9 and J is TRBJ1-2; 9 nucleotides agree with TRBD1. The CDR3 is made up of 16 amino acids. V shed 0 bases, J shed 2 bases, and the junction held 5 bases outside the gene matches. The V gene's germline CDR1 is SGDLS and CDR2 YYNGEE. The CDR3 loop reads CASSVGTGETNYGYTF. The CDR3 DNA follows: TGTGCCAGCAGCGTAGGGACAGGGGAGACGAACTATGGCTACACCTTC.

V and J are TRBV18 and TRBJ1-6; maybe TRBD1 (5 bases). Germline V gives CDR1 KGHSH, CDR2 LQKENI. The CDR3 length is 14 residues. Deletions cut 6 bases from V and 8 bases from J, with 14 bases between. CDR3 region: CASSPATQDSPLHF. The CDR3 DNA reads TGTGCCAGCTCCCCGGCCACACAGGATTCACCCCTCCACTTT. Complete variable domain (other parts from reference TRBV18 and TRBJ1-6): NAGVMQNPRHLVRRRGQEARLRCSPMKGHSHVYWYRQLPEEGLKFMVYLQKENIIDESGMPKERFSAEFPKEGPSILRIQQVVRGDSAAYFCASSPATQDSPLHFGNGTRLTVT.

J is TRBJ1-3 and V is TRBV11-2, with D hard to call. Germline V gene data show CDR1 as SGHAT and CDR2 as FQNNGV. V dropped 5 bases and J dropped 0 bases, with 14 bases sitting between them. The CDR3 is 16 residues long. DNA of the CDR3: TGTGCCAGCAGCACCCCGAGAGGTCCCTCTGGAAACACCATATATTTT. Protein product: CASSTPRGPSGNTIYF.

This clone was seen a few times. This rearrangement joins TRBV5-1 to TRBJ2-5, with D unclear. Germline V CDR1 and CDR2: SGHRS, YFSETQ. Trimming took 0 bases from V and 4 from J, leaving 7 bases between them. The CDR3 runs 13 residues. This CDR3 is CASSLGRSETQYF. The DNA for the CDR3 is TGCGCCAGCAGCTTGGGCAGGTCAGAGACCCAGTACTTC.

The chain uses TRBV6-4 and TRBJ2-3; 8 bases match TRBD2. The V and J ends lost 4 bases and 2 bases, in that order; junction bases with no gene match: 2. The CDR3 loop spans 14 amino acids. CDR1 is MRHNA and CDR2 is SNTAGT in the germline V gene. Written as DNA, the CDR3 is TGTGCCAGCAGTGTCGGGGGGGCCACAGATACGCAGTATTTT. Translation: CASSVGGATDTQYF.

V and J are TRBV24-1 and TRBJ2-3; 9 bases are shared with TRBD2. This CDR3 is 14 amino acids long. Germline-derived CDR1 and CDR2 are KGHDR and SFDVKD. Trimming removed 9 bases from V and 2 bases from J; junction bases left unmatched: 5. CDR3 DNA sequence: TGTGCCACCGGGGCTAGCGGGGACACAGATACGCAGTATTTT. Translation gives CATGASGDTDTQYF.

The V call is TRBV4-1, the J call TRBJ2-5; D call uncertain. Germline values: CDR1 MGHRA, CDR2 YSYEKL. The CDR3 is 13 amino acids. V was shortened by 4 bases and J by 5 bases, with 11 bases between the two germline ends. The CDR3: CASSLGARETQYF. In DNA form, the CDR3 reads TGCGCCAGCAGCCTTGGAGCACGGGAGACCCAGTACTTC.

The chain recombines TRBV5-8 with TRBJ2-3; D unresolved. V lost 2 bases, J lost 0 bases, and 7 bases lay in between. There are 14 residues in the CDR3. In germline, CDR1 is SGHTS, CDR2 YDEGEE. CDR3 DNA sequence: TGTGCCAGCAGCTTATACAGCAGCACAGATACGCAGTATTTT. Its translation: CASSLYSSTDTQYF. The whole variable domain, remainder taken from reference TRBV5-8 and TRBJ2-3, is EAGVTQSPTHLIKTRGQQATLRCSPISGHTSVYWYQQALGLGLQFLLWYDEGEERNRGNFPPRFSGRQFPNYSSELNVNALELEDSALYLCASSLYSSTDTQYFGPGTRLTVL.

The chain has TRBV28 and TRBJ1-1; TRBD1 agrees at 9 bases. After removal of 4 bases from V and 1 base from J, the junction contained 4 bases not matched to a gene. The germline V gene has CDR1 MDHEN and CDR2 SYDVKM. The CDR3 is 15 residues long. The CDR3 DNA reads TGTGCCAGCAGTTCATACAGGGGGCGGAACACTGAAGCTTTCTTT. It codes for CASSSYRGRNTEAFF.

The chain is built from TRBV7-9 and TRBJ1-2, with no clear D. V was trimmed by 5 bases and J by 3 bases, leaving 10 bases between them. The germline V gene encodes CDR1 SEHNR and CDR2 FQNEAQ (reference sequence). This CDR3 is 13 amino acids long. CDR3 DNA: TGTGCCAGCAGCCAAGAGGCAGACTATGGCTACACCTTC. Residues: CASSQEADYGYTF.

This clone showed up just once. This sequence joins TRBV13 and TRBJ2-5, with 15 bases lining up with TRBD2. After removal of 5 bases from V and 5 bases from J, the junction contained 9 bases not matched to a gene. The CDR3 has 17 amino acids. Germline V gene sequence: CDR1 PRHDT, CDR2 FYEKMQ (reference sequence). The CDR3 region has the DNA TGTGCCAGCAGCCTTGGACTAGCGGGGGGGCGAGGGGAGACCCAGTACTTC. Its translation: CASSLGLAGGRGETQYF.

V gene TRBV11-2 combines with J gene TRBJ1-2, with D possibly matching TRBD1 (6 bases). The CDR3 is 15 amino acids. Germline CDR1 SGHAT, CDR2 FQNNGV. Trimming took off 2 bases at V and 8 bases at J, with 18 bases between the two ends. CDR3 in DNA: TGTGCCAGCAGCTTACGGGCCAGGGGCCAGTGGGGCTACACCTTC. It specifies CASSLRARGQWGYTF.

This chain joins TRBV15 and TRBJ1-1, with D possibly TRBD1 on 6 matching bases. Germline values: CDR1 LNHNV, CDR2 YYDKDF (reference sequence). Trimming shortened V by 3 bases and J by 4 bases, and 18 bases separated the two germline ends. There are 16 residues in the CDR3. The CDR3, as DNA: TGTGCCACCAGCAGCCAAGAGGGGGGGTCGGGCACTGAAGCTTTCTTT. It translates to CATSSQEGGSGTEAFF.

The rearrangement joins TRBV7-2 to TRBJ2-1; 10 bases fit TRBD2. Trimming cost V 3 bases and J 4 bases; bases outside gene matches: 6. Germline V CDR1 and CDR2: SGHTA, FQGNSA. The CDR3 consists of 16 residues. The CDR3 reads CASSFYLAGGYNEQFF. The CDR3 bases are TGTGCCAGCAGCTTTTATTTAGCGGGGGGATACAATGAGCAGTTCTTC.

This sequence joins TRBV7-2 and TRBJ2-7; 14 nucleotides align to TRBD2. The germline V gene has CDR1 SGHTA and CDR2 FQGNSA. CDR3 length: 16 amino acids. J gave up 2 bases and V 5 bases, and 5 bases lay outside the gene matches. The CDR3 DNA follows: TGTGCCAGCAGCCGGACTAGCGGGGGGCTGACCTACGAGCAGTACTTC. This gives the protein CASSRTSGGLTYEQYF. Complete variable domain (other parts from reference TRBV7-2 and TRBJ2-7): GAGVSQSPSNKVTEKGKDVELRCDPISGHTALYWYRQSLGQGLEFLIYFQGNSAPDKSGLPSDRFSAERTGGSVSTLTIQRTQQEDSAVYLCASSRTSGGLTYEQYFGPGTRLTVT.

The chain couples TRBV9 to TRBJ1-1; a weak D match, TRBD1 (6 bases). The CDR3 has 17 residues. Germline V CDR1 and CDR2: SGDLS, YYNGEE. The V end lost 0 bases, the J end lost 3 bases, and 18 bases lay between the germline ends. This chain's CDR3 is CASSVAGAGDGDTEAFF. Here the CDR3 DNA reads TGTGCCAGCAGCGTAGCTGGGGCAGGGGACGGAGACACTGAAGCTTTCTTT.

In regard to this clone: The junction differs from germline at one of its ends, possibly a read error. This chain uses TRBV5-1 with TRBJ2-1, with D tentatively TRBD1 (6 bases). This CDR3 spans 13 amino acids. Germline V gene lookup returns CDR1 SGHRS and CDR2 YFSETQ. In DNA form, the CDR3 reads TGCGCCAGCAGATTGGACAGTTACAATGAGCAGTTCTTC. This codes for CASRLDSYNEQFF.

The chain is built from TRBV29-1 and TRBJ1-1, with TRBD1 matching 7 bases. CDR3 length: 14 amino acids. Germline assignment: CDR1 SQVTM and CDR2 ANQGSEA. Unmatched junction bases numbered 9, after V lost 4 bases and J lost 4 bases. For the CDR3, the DNA is TGCAGCGTTGCATACAGGGGATCGGGCACTGAAGCTTTCTTT. It codes for CSVAYRGSGTEAFF.

The chain couples TRBV2 to TRBJ2-5; the match to TRBD2 covers 10 bases. Looked up from germline, CDR1 is SNHLY and CDR2 is FYNNEI. The CDR3 is made up of 16 amino acids. The trim removed 2 bases at V and 5 bases at J, leaving 8 bases unmatched. The CDR3, as DNA: TGTGCCAGCAGTGAAAGGCGGCTAGCGGGGGAGGAGACCCAGTACTTC. It encodes CASSERRLAGEETQYF.

The J gene is TRBJ2-7, the V gene TRBV6-5; 8 nucleotides agree with TRBD1. CDR3 size: 15 residues. The V and J ends lost 6 bases and 1 base, in that order; junction bases with no gene match: 8. The germline V gene encodes CDR1 MNHEY and CDR2 SVGAGI. CDR3 region: CASRVNGQGSYEQYF. The CDR3 DNA follows: TGTGCCAGCAGGGTAAACGGACAGGGATCCTACGAGCAGTACTTC.

This chain links TRBV4-3 with TRBJ2-3, with 11 bases fitting TRBD2. Germline trimming cut 3 bases from V and 1 base from J; bases unmatched to any gene: 9. The CDR3 covers 18 residues. The germline CDR1 and CDR2 sequences are LGHNA and YSLEER. The CDR3: CASSQDSGGGVGTDTQYF. The CDR3 DNA sequence: TGCGCCAGCAGCCAGGATAGCGGGGGGGGTGTCGGCACAGATACGCAGTATTTT.

The table lists this clone with a count of one. The chain uses TRBV19 and TRBJ2-7; TRBD2 matches at 11 bases. CDR1 and CDR2 (germline): LNHDA, SQIVND (reference sequence). After removal of 6 bases from V and 6 bases from J, the junction contained 10 bases not matched to a gene. This CDR3 has 15 amino acids. The CDR3 here is CASSPSGGHLAEQYF. CDR3 nucleotide sequence: TGTGCCAGTAGCCCTAGCGGGGGGCATTTGGCCGAGCAGTACTTC.

The CDR3 is CASKRDKNSYEQYF. The CDR3 DNA sequence: TGTGCCAGTAAGCGGGACAAAAACTCCTACGAGCAGTACTTC. The chain combines TRBV13 with TRBJ2-7, with a tentative D call TRBD2 (7 bases). V was pared by 9 bases and J by 0 bases, with 15 bases between. Germline V gene sequence: CDR1 PRHDT, CDR2 FYEKMQ (reference sequence). This CDR3 is built from 14 residues.

This chain uses TRBV10-2 with TRBJ2-3; TRBD1 might be the D (6 bases). The ends were cut back, 2 bases at V and 3 bases at J, with 15 bases in the middle. The CDR3 is 16 residues long. The germline CDR1 and CDR2 sequences are WSHSY and SAAADI. CDR3 loop: CASSERLDRKTDTQYF. CDR3 coding DNA: TGCGCCAGCAGTGAGCGCCTGGACAGAAAAACAGATACGCAGTATTTT.